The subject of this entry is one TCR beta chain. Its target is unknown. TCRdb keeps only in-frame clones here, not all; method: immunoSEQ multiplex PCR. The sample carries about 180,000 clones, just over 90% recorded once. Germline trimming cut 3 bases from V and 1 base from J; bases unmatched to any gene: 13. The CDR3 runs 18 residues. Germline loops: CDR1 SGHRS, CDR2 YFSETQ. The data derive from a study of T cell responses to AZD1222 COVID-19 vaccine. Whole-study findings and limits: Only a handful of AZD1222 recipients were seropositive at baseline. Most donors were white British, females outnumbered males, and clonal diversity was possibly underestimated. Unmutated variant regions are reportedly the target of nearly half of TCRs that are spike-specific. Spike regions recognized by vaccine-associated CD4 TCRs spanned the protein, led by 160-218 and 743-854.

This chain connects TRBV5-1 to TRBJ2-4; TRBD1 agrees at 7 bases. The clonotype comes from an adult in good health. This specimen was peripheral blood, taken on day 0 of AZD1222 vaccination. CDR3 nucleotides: TGCGCCAGCAGCTCAGGCAGGGGGATCGGTGGGGCCAAAAACATTCAGTACTTC. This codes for CASSSGRGIGGAKNIQYF. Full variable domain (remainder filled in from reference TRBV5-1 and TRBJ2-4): KAGVTQTPRYLIKTRGQQVTLSCSPISGHRSVSWYQQTPGQGLQFLFEYFSETQRNKGNFPGRFSGRQFSNSRSEMNVSTLELGDSALYLCASSSGRGIGGAKNIQYFGAGTRLSVL.